A selection of T cell receptor beta chains follows, all from one sample in a study of T cell responses to AZD1222 COVID-19 vaccine. Clones were sequenced by immunoSEQ multiplex PCR, and TCRdb holds only the in-frame ones, with some missing. The sample lists 95,000 to 100,000 clones; roughly 90% were seen once. Source: peripheral blood, taken on day 0 of AZD1222 vaccination. These receptors all come from an adult in good health. Both conserved end residues are part of each CDR3. Each record gives: J gene, D gene, clone size, V gene, CDR3 protein, CDR3 DNA. The D gene is left open where the match is weak. Not all rows give a size; the values are once, few, many and, for expanded clones, a class.

>TRBJ2-1|.|once|TRBV6-5
CASRLSSYNEQFF
TGTGCCAGCCGACTTAGCTCCTACAATGAGCAGTTCTTC
>TRBJ1-4|TRBD1|.|TRBV5-1
CASSLTRDREEKLFF
TGCGCCAGCAGCCTCACCCGGGACAGGGAGGAAAAACTGTTTTTT
>TRBJ1-3|.|once|TRBV6-5
CASMVGISGNTIYF
TGTGCCAGCATGGTCGGGATCTCTGGAAACACCATATATTTT
>TRBJ1-2|TRBD1|.|TRBV29-1
CSVILRDRNNYGYTF
TGCAGCGTGATACTAAGGGACAGGAATAACTATGGCTACACCTTC
>TRBJ2-1|TRBD2|.|TRBV7-9
CASMGGSSYNEQFF
TGTGCCAGCATGGGCGGGAGCTCCTACAATGAGCAGTTCTTC
>TRBJ1-2|.|.|TRBV5-4
CASSLRQVMSYTF
TGTGCCAGCAGCTTGCGACAGGTTATGAGCTACACCTTC
>TRBJ2-2|TRBD1|.|TRBV7-3
CASRGQGGNTGELFF
TGTGCCAGCAGAGGACAGGGGGGGAACACCGGGGAGCTGTTTTTT
>TRBJ1-6|TRBD1|.|TRBV3-1/TRBV3-2
CASSTQTGASSYNSPLHF
TGTGCCAGCAGCACCCAGACAGGGGCGAGCTCCTATAATTCACCCCTCCACTTT
>TRBJ1-5|.|.|TRBV30
CAWSVKGNQPQHF
TGTGCCTGGAGTGTTAAGGGTAATCAGCCCCAGCATTTT
>TRBJ2-5|.|.|TRBV7-2
CASSLPSRTQYF
TGTGCCAGCAGCTTACCCTCTAGGACCCAGTACTTC
>TRBJ2-3|.|.|TRBV28
CASSLRVGTQYF
TGTGCCAGCAGTCTCAGAGTCGGTACGCAGTATTTT
>TRBJ1-5|.|once|TRBV7-2
CASSLGRDQPQHF
TGTGCCAGCAGCTTAGGTCGGGATCAGCCCCAGCATTTT
>TRBJ2-1|TRBD2|.|TRBV7-2
CASSLGTSGRARLWFF
TGTGCCAGCAGCTTAGGCACTAGCGGGAGGGCCCGATTGTGGTTCTTC
>TRBJ2-1|TRBD2|.|TRBV10-2
CASSDLAGGYNEQFF
TGCGCCAGCAGTGACCTAGCGGGAGGATACAATGAGCAGTTCTTC
>TRBJ2-5|.|once|TRBV4-1
CASSQYRAEEGPPAETQYF
TGCGCCAGCAGCCAATACAGGGCGGAGGAGGGGCCACCGGCAGAGACCCAGTACTTC
>TRBJ1-6|.|.|TRBV9
CASSVAGGLAPLHF
TGTGCCAGCAGCGTAGCTGGGGGATTGGCACCCCTCCACTTT